The rows below give T cell receptor beta chains drawn from one sample of a study of T-cell memory formation after mild COVID-19. Using its own MiXCR run on the 5' RACE reads, TCRdb lists one record per CDR3 protein. The table has approximately 410,000 distinct CDR3 sequences, 20% to 25% seen once. The sample consisted of PBMCs or a T cell subset sorted from them (not recorded which). These receptors were obtained from an adult woman who had mild COVID-19 (a few samples of this study predate the infection). Cell type and time point are not known. Both conserved end residues are part of each CDR3. The D gene is left open where the match is weak. Clone size is given for some rows only: seen once, a few or many times, or a class if the clone is expanded.

clone_size,j_call,cdr3_length,v_call,d_call,cdr3_aa
.,TRBJ2-7,14,TRBV27,TRBD2,CASILREGGYEQYF
.,TRBJ2-5,14,TRBV7-2,.,CASSLGHFQETQYF
many,TRBJ2-3,13,TRBV7-3,.,CASSGGGTDTQYF
.,TRBJ2-2,12,TRBV30,.,CAWGLNTGELFF
few,TRBJ1-2,16,TRBV12-3/TRBV12-4,.,CASSLKRDSYLYGYTF
few,TRBJ1-5,12,TRBV7-9,.,CASSSHNQPQHF
once,TRBJ2-5,14,TRBV5-1,.,CASSLSGGAETQYF
once,TRBJ1-2,14,TRBV24-1,.,CATSDYSSSYGYTF
.,TRBJ1-2,12,TRBV29-1,.,CSVGQTNYGYTF
.,TRBJ2-7,15,TRBV15,TRBD2,CATSRGLADSYEQYF
many,TRBJ2-4,15,TRBV11-2,.,CASSLGGLGKNIQYF
.,TRBJ2-3,17,TRBV24-1,.,CATTRLAPGPGTDTQYF
few,TRBJ2-7,15,TRBV12-3/TRBV12-4,TRBD1,CASSLVGTDSYEQYF
few,TRBJ2-7,16,TRBV24-1,.,CATSDGRGATLYEQYF
many,TRBJ2-3,15,TRBV5-1,TRBD2,CASSSGLAGTDTQYF
.,TRBJ1-2,11,TRBV29-1,TRBD1,CSVQGASGYTF
.,TRBJ2-1,16,TRBV4-3,TRBD2,CASSQEWASGDNEQFF
.,TRBJ2-7,14,TRBV4-1,TRBD2,CASSQMRGEYEQYF
.,TRBJ2-5,15,TRBV9,.,CASSVSSGLQETQYF
.,TRBJ2-5,15,TRBV5-1,TRBD1,CASSLGGQGSKTQYF
few,TRBJ1-1,13,TRBV20-1,.,CSASWGMNTEAFF
few,TRBJ2-3,15,TRBV29-1,TRBD2,CSGVLAGGRTDTQYF
.,TRBJ2-4,15,TRBV3-1,.,CASSQGGGTQNIQYF
once,TRBJ2-7,14,TRBV5-1,.,CASSPETCSYEQYF
few,TRBJ2-1,14,TRBV7-2,.,CASSLGVGTSEQFF
few,TRBJ2-1,15,TRBV5-6,.,CASSGPGTPNNEQFF
few,TRBJ1-1,13,TRBV11-2,.,CASSRPRNTEAFF
few,TRBJ2-7,15,TRBV29-1,TRBD2,CSASLAGHAPYEQYF
.,TRBJ1-2,11,TRBV20-1,.,CSASSDYGYTF
.,TRBJ2-4,16,TRBV10-3,.,CAISESILQLGNIQYF
few,TRBJ1-2,14,TRBV6-6,TRBD1,CASSYTGETYGYTF
.,TRBJ2-4,13,TRBV18,.,CASSLGQEESQYF
.,TRBJ1-5,14,TRBV9,.,CASSRGEEIQPQHF
.,TRBJ2-6,18,TRBV11-2,TRBD2,CASSLPSGADSGANVLTF
few,TRBJ1-2,13,TRBV7-8,.,CASSETVNYGYTF
.,TRBJ2-1,16,TRBV3-1,TRBD2,CASSPRPGLAGDEQFF
.,TRBJ1-6,15,TRBV5-5,.,CASSFYGRENSPLHF
.,TRBJ1-1,13,TRBV11-2,.,CASSLDRGGGAFF
few,TRBJ2-5,15,TRBV29-1,.,CSVEDRKGVRETQYF
many,TRBJ2-7,11,TRBV25-1,.,CASSVGGEQYF
.,TRBJ2-1,16,TRBV5-4,TRBD2,CAIFPGLAGFYNEQFF
.,TRBJ2-7,12,TRBV15,.,CATMGRNYEQYF
few,TRBJ2-7,12,TRBV29-1,TRBD1,CSVDWTGGEQYF
.,TRBJ2-7,14,TRBV28,.,CASSPLSDSNEQYF
few,TRBJ2-1,14,TRBV7-8,TRBD1,CASGEGTGANEQFF
many,TRBJ1-6,14,TRBV10-3,.,CAIRRDSYNSPLHF
few,TRBJ2-1,13,TRBV12-3/TRBV12-4,.,CASSFGRDNEQFF
few,TRBJ1-6,16,TRBV21-1,.,CASSTWTGLSGSPLHF